This record looks at one TCR beta chain sequence and its context. The sample belongs to a study of memory CD4+ T cells and cytomegalovirus serostatus. This CDR3 has 16 amino acids. Trimming cost V 4 bases and J 1 base, with 13 bases left between them. Looked up from germline, CDR1 is SNHLY and CDR2 is FYNNEI. As originally analysed: Out-of-frame sequences were removed, leaving some 2 million distinct TCRbeta sequences. The data were produced by immunoSEQ multiplex PCR, yet TCRdb's version contains in-frame clones alone and is incomplete. That table is the source of V, J and clone size, and D and trimming were worked out from the DNA. The table includes over 65,000 clones, less than 90% detected once. The sort gate was single viable CD3+CD4+CD8-CD45RO+ cells for memory CD4+ T cells. CMV serostatus came from serum IgG against pp150, pp28, p38, p52.

The J gene is TRBJ1-4, the V gene TRBV2; the D gene is possibly TRBD1 (6 bases). This TCR was sampled from an adult in good health and CMV-seronegative. Sequencing input: memory CD4+ T cells from blood. The CDR3 protein is CASSARRGGTNEKLFF. The CDR3 region has the DNA TGTGCCAGCAGTGCGAGAAGGGGGGGAACTAATGAAAAACTGTTTTTT.